This entry lists 9 T cell receptor beta chains sequenced from one sample in a study of metastatic and nonmetastatic thyroid tumors. TCRdb re-called clones via MiXCR from the PCR reads. The table has about 23,000 clones, about 24% seen once. Thyroid surgery took place with no prior treatment in any patient. The sample consisted of tumor tissue. The receptors were gathered from a male donor with papillary thyroid cancer or a benign thyroid nodule (not recorded which). Some clones in this sample may be carry-over from other donors' samples.

This clone rates as medium-sized. CDR3 amino acids: CASSADFRGPPYEQYF. As DNA, the CDR3 is TGTGCCAGCAGCGCGGACTTCCGGGGCCCCCCCTACGAGCAGTACTTC. The chain combines TRBV6-1 with TRBJ2-7; possibly TRBD1 or TRBD2 for D (5 bases each). V shed 6 bases and J shed 2 bases, with 20 bases lying between them. The CDR3 totals 16 residues. Germline V gene lookup returns CDR1 MNHNS and CDR2 SASEGT.

In the case of this clone: Given a much more abundant clone one base away, this may be a read error. The V call is TRBV10-3, the J call TRBJ2-5; 12 nucleotides agree with TRBD1. Germline CDR1 is ENHRY and CDR2 is SYGVKD. The CDR3 consists of 16 residues. In DNA form, the CDR3 reads TGTGCCATCAGTGGGGGACAGGGGGCGCGCGGGGAGAACCAGTACTTC. Protein sequence: CAISGGQGARGENQYF.

This clone occurred a few times. A much larger clone is a single base away; this may be a read error. This sequence joins TRBV5-4 and TRBJ2-1; 7 bases fit TRBD2. After removal of 3 bases from V and 7 bases from J, the junction contained 7 bases not matched to a gene. Germline CDR1 and CDR2: SGHNT and YYREEE (reference sequence). This CDR3 comprises 14 residues. The chain's CDR3 is CASSSFGEGNEQFF. The CDR3 nucleotides are TGTGCCAGCAGCTCGTTCGGGGAGGGAAATGAGCAGTTCTTC. The variable domain in full, completed from reference TRBV5-4 and TRBJ2-1, reads ETGVTQSPTHLIKTRGQQVTLRCSSQSGHNTVSWYQQALGQGPQFIFQYYREEENGRGNFPPRFSGLQFPNYSSELNVNALELDDSALYLCASSSFGEGNEQFFGPGTRLTVL.

The chain joins TRBV3-1 to TRBJ1-2, with 7 positions matching TRBD1. Germline V gene data show CDR1 as LGHDT and CDR2 as YNNKEL (reference sequence). This CDR3 is built from 14 residues. The V and J ends lost 4 bases and 4 bases, in that order; junction bases with no gene match: 6. DNA for the CDR3: TGTGCCAGCAGCCTTACACAGGGGCTCTATGGCTACACCTTC. It encodes CASSLTQGLYGYTF.

This clone showed up many times. V and J are TRBV11-2 and TRBJ1-1; D call uncertain. The V end was cut by 5 bases, the J end by 1 base, with 8 bases between. From germline, CDR1 is SGHAT and CDR2 FQNNGV. The CDR3 covers 13 residues. The CDR3: CASSADWNTEAFF. The CDR3, as DNA: TGTGCCAGCAGCGCCGACTGGAACACTGAAGCTTTCTTT.

Judged by abundance, this clone is medium-sized. This sequence joins TRBV25-1 and TRBJ2-2, with a weak D call TRBD1 (6 bases). Germline V gene lookup returns CDR1 MGHDK and CDR2 SYGVNS. The germline V and J ends were trimmed by 2 bases and 6 bases, with 10 bases remaining between them. There are 14 residues in the CDR3. The CDR3 DNA reads as TGTGCCAGCAGTGAAACAGGGTGGGCCGGGGAGCTGTTTTTT. Its translation: CASSETGWAGELFF.

This clone was counted ten times or more. This chain joins TRBV10-2 and TRBJ2-7; 9 bases align to TRBD2. CDR1 and CDR2 from the germline V gene are WSHSY and SAAADI. V trimming: 4 bases; J trimming: 7 bases; junction bases outside the gene matches: 8. The CDR3 spans 14 residues. CDR3 region: CASSAMTSGGEQYF. CDR3 DNA sequence: TGCGCCAGCAGTGCAATGACTAGCGGAGGGGAGCAGTACTTC.

About this clone: This may be a read error, as it is one base from a much larger clone. This chain uses TRBV5-4 with TRBJ2-3; D might be TRBD2 (6 bases). Per germline, CDR1 SGHNT and CDR2 YYREEE (reference sequence). The CDR3 length is 15 residues. Trimming took 9 bases from V and 3 from J, leaving 20 bases between them. This CDR3 reads CATRPTEGLTDTQYF. As DNA, the CDR3 is TGTGCCACCAGGCCGACGGAGGGGCTAACAGATACGCAGTATTTT.

This clone was observed many times. The chain has TRBV4-3 and TRBJ1-6; 8 nucleotides align to TRBD1. Germline CDR1 reads LGHNA; CDR2 reads YSLEER. Losses at the gene ends were 2 bases for V and 10 bases for J; bases not matched to a gene: 7. The CDR3 spans 15 residues. The CDR3 bases are TGCGCCAGCAGCCAACAGGGGGCTGTCGGGTCACCCCTCCACTTT. This sequence encodes CASSQQGAVGSPLHF.